These 27 T cell receptor beta chains were sequenced from one sample in a study of blood T cell repertoires in COVID-19. Generated by immunoSEQ multiplex PCR, the TCRdb table keeps only in-frame clones and is missing some. The data contain about 170,000 clones, approximately 80% of them singletons. Source material: peripheral blood. Receptor source: a woman of 80 years or more with COVID-19, enrolled during active disease.

The CDR3 bases are TGTGCCAGCAGCTCAACCCCGGGGGTGCAGCCCCAGCATTTT. This gives the protein CASSSTPGVQPQHF. The V gene is TRBV7-9, the J gene TRBJ1-5; maybe TRBD1 (5 bases). CDR3 length equals 14 residues. In germline, CDR1 is SEHNR, CDR2 FQNEAQ (reference sequence). V lost 4 bases, J lost 7 bases, and 14 bases lay in between.

This chain links TRBV6-5 with TRBJ1-1, with TRBD1 as a possible D gene (5 bases). Trimming cost V 5 bases and J 6 bases, with 19 bases left between them. CDR3 length: 15 residues. Germline CDR1 reads MNHEY; CDR2 reads SVGAGI. Written as DNA, the CDR3 is TGTGCCAGCAGTCAGGGAGGAAGGGTCGGTTCTGAAGCTTTCTTT. Translation: CASSQGGRVGSEAFF.

In the case of this clone: The junction departs from the called germline gene at one end, perhaps through a read error. The chain couples TRBV7-7 to TRBJ2-6; D is unresolved. This CDR3 region has 15 residues. Germline V gene data show CDR1 as SSHAT and CDR2 as FNYEAQ (reference sequence). Here the CDR3 reads CASSSGSSGANVLTF. CDR3 nucleotides: TGTGCTAGCAGCTCAGGTAGCTCTGGGGCCAACGTCCTGACTTTC.

This chain connects TRBV27 to TRBJ2-7; 10 bases fit TRBD2. Germline V CDR1 and CDR2: MNHEY, SMNVEV (reference sequence). J gave up 1 base and V 8 bases, and 11 bases lay outside the gene matches. This CDR3 has 16 residues. CDR3 protein: CASGRGPAGGSYEQYF. The CDR3 DNA reads TGTGCCAGCGGGCGGGGACCAGCGGGAGGGTCCTACGAGCAGTACTTC.

The chain is built from TRBV2 and TRBJ1-4; 9 bases align to TRBD1. V shed 8 bases and J 8 bases; nucleotides not matched to a gene: 12. The CDR3 runs to 15 residues. The germline CDR1 and CDR2 sequences are SNHLY and FYNNEI. CDR3 amino acids: CASRPGGTGPEKLFF. CDR3 coding DNA: TGTGCCAGCCGCCCCGGTGGGACAGGGCCCGAAAAACTGTTTTTT.

This sequence joins TRBV6-5 and TRBJ1-5; a weak D match, TRBD1 (5 bases). This CDR3 contains 14 residues. V shed 7 bases and J shed 0 bases, with 10 bases lying between them. Germline assignment: CDR1 MNHEY and CDR2 SVGAGI. CDR3 residues: CASKLDSSNQPQHF. The DNA for the CDR3 is TGTGCCAGCAAATTAGACAGTAGCAATCAGCCCCAGCATTTT.

This clone occurred a few times. This CDR3 reads CASSSQPSGGFPGANVLTF. The CDR3 region has the DNA TGCGCCAGCAGCTCGCAGCCTAGCGGGGGGTTCCCTGGGGCCAACGTCCTGACTTTC. The rearrangement uses TRBV5-1 and TRBJ2-6, with 11 positions matching TRBD2. The V gene end was trimmed by 3 bases and the J gene end by 2 bases; junction bases not matched to a gene: 10. This CDR3 contains 19 residues. Germline CDR1 and CDR2: SGHRS and YFSETQ.

This clone was detected only a few times. The chain employs TRBV4-1 and TRBJ2-3; 12 bases fit TRBD2. The CDR3 totals 17 residues. Trimming removed 4 bases from V and 6 bases from J; junction bases left unmatched: 11. Germline V gene lookup returns CDR1 MGHRA and CDR2 YSYEKL. The DNA of the CDR3 is TGCGCCAGCAGCCCGACCCTAGCGGGAGGGGGCTTGGATACGCAGTATTTT. It translates to CASSPTLAGGGLDTQYF.

The V call is TRBV12-3 or TRBV12-4, the J call TRBJ1-1, with 9 bases identical to TRBD1. This CDR3 contains 13 residues. Unmatched junction bases numbered 3, after V lost 6 bases and J lost 4 bases. The CDR3 nucleotides are TGTGCCAGCAGAGACAGGGGGACCACTGAAGCTTTCTTT. This codes for CASRDRGTTEAFF.

This rearrangement joins TRBV6-6 to TRBJ1-2, with 10 bases matching TRBD1. Germline CDR1 reads MNHNY; CDR2 reads SVGAGI (reference sequence). The V and J ends lost 10 bases and 3 bases, in that order; junction bases with no gene match: 14. CDR3 size: 16 residues. The CDR3 DNA reads as TGTGCCACAAGGAGGACAGGGGGGACCATGGACTATGGCTACACCTTC. Translated: CATRRTGGTMDYGYTF.

The chain recombines TRBV13 with TRBJ2-7; 8 bases fit TRBD1. CDR1 is PRHDT and CDR2 is FYEKMQ in the germline V gene (reference sequence). CDR3 size: 14 residues. Unmatched junction bases numbered 3, after V lost 5 bases and J lost 0 bases. CDR3 region: CASSAGQASYEQYF. The CDR3, as DNA: TGTGCCAGCAGCGCGGGACAGGCCTCCTACGAGCAGTACTTC.

V usage is TRBV3-1 (or the pseudogene TRBV3-2) and J usage is TRBJ1-6; TRBD1 is a possible D gene (6 bases). Germline V gene lookup returns CDR1 LGHDT and CDR2 YNNKEL (reference sequence). V lost 3 bases, J lost 10 bases, and 10 bases lay in between. The CDR3 extends over 13 amino acids. The DNA of the CDR3 is TGTGCCAGCAGCCACGGACAGAGCTCACCCCTCCACTTT. Translating it yields CASSHGQSSPLHF.

The chain recombines TRBV6-6 with TRBJ1-2; 8 bases agree with TRBD1. V gave up 2 bases and J gave up 6 bases; unmatched junction bases: 5. CDR3 length equals 14 residues. Germline loops: CDR1 MNHNY, CDR2 SVGAGI (reference sequence). The CDR3 coding sequence is TGTGCCAGCAGTTACCCAGGGACAGGACATGGCTACACCTTC. It specifies CASSYPGTGHGYTF.

J is TRBJ2-2 and V is TRBV5-4; tentatively, D is TRBD2 (6 bases). Trimming left V 0 bases short and J 0 bases short, with 6 bases between. Germline assignment: CDR1 SGHNT and CDR2 YYREEE (reference sequence). The CDR3 consists of 15 residues. The CDR3 bases are TGTGCCAGCAGCTTGGCGGGGGCGAACACCGGGGAGCTGTTTTTT. Translating gives CASSLAGANTGELFF.

The chain has TRBV24-1 and TRBJ2-3; maybe TRBD2 (6 bases). The V and J ends lost 5 bases and 5 bases respectively, with 16 bases between them. The CDR3 runs 15 residues. Per germline, CDR1 KGHDR and CDR2 SFDVKD. The CDR3 bases are TGTGCCACCAGTGGAGCGGGCCCAGGGTTAGATACGCAGTATTTT. Residues: CATSGAGPGLDTQYF.

The V call is TRBV3-1 (or the pseudogene TRBV3-2), the J call TRBJ1-6, with D tentatively TRBD1 (5 bases). Deletions cut 4 bases from V and 4 bases from J, with 17 bases between. The germline CDR1 and CDR2 sequences are LGHDT and YNNKEL (reference sequence). This CDR3 spans 17 amino acids. The CDR3 is CASSLSGFGTYNSPLHF. DNA for the CDR3: TGTGCCAGCAGCCTCTCAGGGTTCGGGACTTATAATTCACCCCTCCACTTT.

CDR3 bases: TGCGCCAGCAGCTCCACCATACACAGGAACATGAACACTGAAGCTTTCTTT. This encodes CASSSTIHRNMNTEAFF. V is TRBV5-1 and J is TRBJ1-1; TRBD1 might be the D (5 bases). Trimming took off 3 bases at V and 0 bases at J, with 18 bases between the two ends. Germline-derived CDR1 and CDR2 are SGHRS and YFSETQ. CDR3 length equals 17 residues.

The rearrangement uses TRBV10-3 and TRBJ1-2; a weak D match, TRBD1 (6 bases). The CDR3 consists of 15 residues. Germline V CDR1 and CDR2: ENHRY, SYGVKD. Trimming removed 6 bases from V and 8 bases from J, with 22 bases in between. DNA of the CDR3: TGTGCCATCAGACCCAGGGGATCGGTCATGGAGGGCTACACCTTC. Translating gives CAIRPRGSVMEGYTF.

In the case of this clone: At the DNA level, this CDR3 is encoded by other sequences in the same sample as well. Here the CDR3 reads CASSLQGMNTEAFF. In DNA form, the CDR3 reads TGCGCCAGCAGCTTGCAGGGGATGAACACTGAAGCTTTCTTT. The gene calls are TRBV5-1 and TRBJ1-1; tentative D call: TRBD1 (6 bases). The CDR3 covers 14 residues. V dropped 1 base and J dropped 0 bases, with 7 bases sitting between them. CDR1 SGHRS and CDR2 YFSETQ come from the germline V gene.

The rearrangement uses TRBV7-2 and TRBJ1-2; 7 nucleotides match TRBD1. This CDR3 has 13 amino acids. J gave up 4 bases and V 5 bases, and 4 bases lay outside the gene matches. CDR1 is SGHTA, CDR2 FQGNSA, per germline. CDR3 protein: CASSADRLYGYTF. CDR3 sequence (DNA): TGTGCCAGCAGCGCGGACAGGCTCTATGGCTACACCTTC.

This clone was counted a single time. The J gene is TRBJ1-2, the V gene TRBV6-6; D may be TRBD1 (6 bases). V was pared by 2 bases and J by 7 bases, with 11 bases between. Germline loops: CDR1 MNHNY, CDR2 SVGAGI (reference sequence). The CDR3 runs 13 residues. The CDR3 is CASSYQQGSGYTF. The CDR3 region has the DNA TGTGCCAGCAGTTACCAACAGGGAAGTGGCTACACCTTC.

J is TRBJ1-1 and V is TRBV6-5; a weak D match, TRBD1 (5 bases). The germline CDR1 and CDR2 sequences are MNHEY and SVGAGI. V was pared by 7 bases and J by 1 base, with 13 bases between. The CDR3 spans 14 residues. The CDR3 DNA follows: TGTGCCAGCACCCCCTTAACAGGGAACACTGAAGCTTTCTTT. Translated, it gives CASTPLTGNTEAFF.

This chain uses TRBV6-1 with TRBJ2-5; 9 nucleotides match TRBD2. The CDR3 runs 16 residues. In germline, CDR1 is MNHNS, CDR2 SASEGT. J was trimmed by 1 base and V by 4 bases; bases with no gene match: 7. In DNA form, the CDR3 reads TGTGCCAGCAGTGCCGCGGGGGGGACAGTCCAAGAGACCCAGTACTTC. Translated: CASSAAGGTVQETQYF.

The CDR3 loop reads CASSDLTSGTTQYF. The CDR3 nucleotides read TGTGCCAGCAGTGACCTGACTAGCGGGACAACGCAGTATTTT. The chain links TRBV6-4 to TRBJ2-3; TRBD2 matches 11 bases. This CDR3 contains 14 residues. The V gene end was trimmed by 2 bases and the J gene end by 9 bases; junction bases not matched to a gene: 4. Germline lookup yields CDR1 MRHNA and CDR2 SNTAGT.

This clone has more than one count but fewer than ten. The V call is TRBV25-1, the J call TRBJ2-7, with D possibly TRBD1 on 6 matching bases. V dropped 8 bases and J dropped 2 bases, with 10 bases sitting between them. This CDR3 comprises 12 residues. In germline, CDR1 is MGHDK, CDR2 SYGVNS. The CDR3 here is CASSQGPYEQYF. The DNA of the CDR3 is TGTGCCAGCTCCCAGGGGCCCTACGAGCAGTACTTC.

The V gene is TRBV25-1, the J gene TRBJ1-5; D remains ambiguous. This CDR3 has 13 amino acids. Germline CDR1 MGHDK, CDR2 SYGVNS. V was clipped by 2 bases and J by 6 bases, with 8 bases between them. The CDR3 region is CASSEGLGQPQHF. CDR3 DNA sequence: TGTGCCAGCAGTGAAGGACTGGGTCAGCCCCAGCATTTT.

Here the CDR3 DNA reads TGTGCCAGCAACCCGTGGGGCCACAGCACAGATACGCAGTATTTT. It translates to CASNPWGHSTDTQYF. The chain links TRBV9 to TRBJ2-3; D may be TRBD1 (5 bases). From germline, CDR1 is SGDLS and CDR2 YYNGEE. This CDR3 has 15 amino acids. Trimming took 6 bases from V and 0 from J, leaving 14 bases between them.